These 9 T cell receptor beta chains were all obtained from the same sample, sequenced in a study of T cells in Graves' hyperthyroidism and ophthalmopathy. Researchers amplified the TCR beta CDR3 regions from RNA transcripts. During a first-round RT-PCR of the TCR CDR3, the HTBI primer set was used. TCRdb reanalysed the multiplex PCR reads using MiXCR and keeps one entry per CDR3 protein. The table records approximately 590,000 distinct CDR3 sequences, around 16% of them present only once. Material: blood. All receptors come from a woman between 25 and 40 years old with Graves' hyperthyroidism.

In its sample, this clonotype was seen a few times. The DNA of the CDR3 is TGCAGTGCTAGTGCACTAGCGGGACGGGGTTACAATGAGCAGTTCTTC. Protein: CSASALAGRGYNEQFF. The genes are TRBV20-1 and TRBJ2-1, with 10 bases matching TRBD2. The CDR3 covers 16 residues. Germline values: CDR1 DFQATT, CDR2 SNEGSKA (reference sequence). After removal of 3 bases from V and 4 bases from J, the junction contained 9 bases not matched to a gene.

The gene calls are TRBV5-1 and TRBJ2-2; maybe TRBD1 (7 bases). The V gene's germline CDR1 is SGHRS and CDR2 YFSETQ. V was trimmed by 4 bases and J by 5 bases, leaving 18 bases between them. The CDR3 extends over 16 amino acids. DNA of the CDR3: TGCGCCAGCAGCGAGGGGGCGCGGGGAAGGACCGGGGAGCTGTTTTTT. Translated: CASSEGARGRTGELFF.

This clonotype was recorded many times. This chain uses TRBV7-8 with TRBJ2-7; possible D gene TRBD1, 5 bases. In germline, CDR1 is SGHVS, CDR2 FQNEAQ. The V end lost 1 base, the J end lost 0 bases, and 10 bases lay between the germline ends. The length of the CDR3 is 15 residues. Here the CDR3 reads CASSLDYRSSYEQYF. The DNA of the CDR3 is TGTGCCAGCAGCTTAGACTACAGGAGCTCCTACGAGCAGTACTTC. Supplemented by reference TRBV7-8 and TRBJ2-7, the full variable domain reads GAGVSQSPRYKVAKRGQDVALRCDPISGHVSLFWYQQALGQGPEFLTYFQNEAQLDKSGLPSDRFFAERPEGSVSTLKIQRTQQEDSAVYLCASSLDYRSSYEQYFGPGTRLTVT.

This clonotype was counted many times. The chain couples TRBV10-3 to TRBJ2-7; tentatively, D is TRBD1 (5 bases). Trimming cost V 0 bases and J 2 bases, with 8 bases left between them. CDR1 is ENHRY, CDR2 SYGVKD, per germline. This CDR3 is 14 amino acids long. The CDR3 DNA is TGTGCCATCAGTGAGTCGTTAGGGGCCTACGAGCAGTACTTC. Translating gives CAISESLGAYEQYF.

This clonotype was seen a handful of times. The chain joins TRBV6-2 or TRBV6-3 to TRBJ1-2; 7 bases are shared with TRBD1. Germline V lookup: CDR1 MNHEY, CDR2 SVGEGT. Trimming at V came to 7 bases and at J to 6 bases, leaving 5 bases not matched to a gene. The length of the CDR3 is 12 residues. CDR3: CASTGTVDGYTF. In DNA, the CDR3 is TGTGCCAGCACCGGGACAGTAGATGGCTACACCTTC.

There are many counts of this clonotype. This sequence joins TRBV6-2 or TRBV6-3 and TRBJ2-2; 7 bases match TRBD1. V was clipped by 1 base and J by 6 bases; unmatched bases: 11. Germline V gene sequence: CDR1 MNHEY, CDR2 SVGEGT. CDR3 length: 17 residues. CDR3 loop: CASSYYLGQAKSGELFF. The CDR3 region has the DNA TGTGCCAGCAGTTACTACCTTGGACAGGCTAAGTCCGGGGAGCTGTTTTTT.

This clonotype was seen ten or more times. The genes are TRBV3-1 and TRBJ2-5; D is uncertain. Germline assignment: CDR1 LGHDT and CDR2 YNNKEL (reference sequence). This CDR3 region has 14 residues. V was pared by 0 bases and J by 9 bases, with 14 bases between. The CDR3 sequence: CASSQEGTAAPQYF. CDR3 coding DNA: TGTGCCAGCAGCCAAGAGGGAACCGCGGCGCCCCAGTACTTC.

In its sample, this clonotype was seen many times. This chain connects TRBV20-1 to TRBJ2-7; TRBD2 aligns across 9 bases. This CDR3 is 15 amino acids long. Looked up from germline, CDR1 is DFQATT and CDR2 is SNEGSKA (reference sequence). V shed 0 bases, J shed 3 bases, and the junction held 6 bases outside the gene matches. The chain's CDR3 is CSARDEREVSYEQYF. The CDR3 DNA reads TGCAGTGCTAGAGATGAGCGGGAGGTTAGCTACGAGCAGTACTTC.

This clonotype was detected many times. The V call is TRBV7-9, the J call TRBJ2-1; the D gene is possibly TRBD1 (6 bases). Germline values: CDR1 SEHNR, CDR2 FQNEAQ (reference sequence). This CDR3 is built from 15 residues. V gave up 0 bases and J gave up 2 bases, with 8 bases separating them. The CDR3 nucleotides read TGTGCCAGCAGCTTAGCCAGGGGACCCTACAATGAGCAGTTCTTC. Protein product: CASSLARGPYNEQFF. Looking up the rest from reference TRBV7-9 and TRBJ2-1 gives the full variable domain: DTGVSQNPRHKITKRGQNVTFRCDPISEHNRLYWYRQTLGQGPEFLTYFQNEAQLEKSRLLSDRFSAERPKGSFSTLEIQRTEQGDSAMYLCASSLARGPYNEQFFGPGTRLTVL.